This is a list of T cell receptor beta chains from one sample in a study of blood T cell repertoires in COVID-19. Sequencing was performed with immunoSEQ multiplex PCR; in TCRdb, only in-frame clones are kept and a portion is missing. In the table there are around 130,000 clones, about 80% of which are singletons. Input material: peripheral blood. The receptor source for this set is a man aged 45 to 65 with acute or convalescent COVID-19. CDR3s include the opening cysteine and the closing phenylalanine or tryptophan. A D gene is named only where the DNA matches it firmly. Clone size is not always given. Where it is, it says once, few, many or a class for expanded clones.

cdr3_nt | cdr3_aa | cdr3_length | v_call | d_call | j_call | clone_size
TGCGCCAGCAGCTTAGGAGGAGCGGGCTCTGGAAACACCATATATTTT | CASSLGGAGSGNTIYF | 16 | TRBV5-1 | - | TRBJ1-3 | -
TGTGCCAGCAGCCTGCGGGACAGGGGGCCAGTTAATGAAAAACTGTTTTTT | CASSLRDRGPVNEKLFF | 17 | TRBV7-8 | TRBD1 | TRBJ1-4 | -
TGTGCCACCAGTGATTCTTTGGGGGGCTCCTACAATGAGCAGTTCTTC | CATSDSLGGSYNEQFF | 16 | TRBV24-1 | - | TRBJ2-1 | -
TGTGCCAGCAGCCAACCTGGCGGGGGACTCCTCACCGGGGAGCTGTTTTTT | CASSQPGGGLLTGELFF | 17 | TRBV3-1/TRBV3-2 | TRBD2 | TRBJ2-2 | -
TGTGCCAGGGGGGGGGACCGCACAGATACGCAGTATTTT | CARGGDRTDTQYF | 13 | TRBV19 | TRBD2 | TRBJ2-3 | -
TGTGCCAGCAGCCAAGACAGGAATCAGCCCCAGCATTTT | CASSQDRNQPQHF | 13 | TRBV3-1/TRBV3-2 | - | TRBJ1-5 | once
TGTGCCAGCAGCCCATCTGGGGGCGGTGAAAAACTGTTTTTT | CASSPSGGGEKLFF | 14 | TRBV4-2 | - | TRBJ1-4 | -
TGTGCCAGCAGCCCCCATCGACAGGGTCTCACCGGGGAGCTGTTTTTT | CASSPHRQGLTGELFF | 16 | TRBV9 | TRBD1 | TRBJ2-2 | -
TGCGCCAGCAGCAAGGGACTAGTAAGCGGGGAGCTGTTTTTT | CASSKGLVSGELFF | 14 | TRBV5-1 | TRBD2 | TRBJ2-2 | -
TGTGCCAGCAGCAATAGGGACACAATGAACACTGAAGCTTTCTTT | CASSNRDTMNTEAFF | 15 | TRBV3-1/TRBV3-2 | - | TRBJ1-1 | -
TGCGCCAGCAGCGCCTTTGCAGGACAGGGCTACGAGCAGTACTTC | CASSAFAGQGYEQYF | 15 | TRBV5-1 | TRBD1 | TRBJ2-7 | many
TGTGCCAGCAGCCAGACTAGCGGGGGGTACAATGAGCAGTTCTTC | CASSQTSGGYNEQFF | 15 | TRBV7-3 | TRBD2 | TRBJ2-1 | -
TGTGCCAGTAGTATGATTGGACAGGGAAGGACTGAAGCTTTCTTT | CASSMIGQGRTEAFF | 15 | TRBV19 | TRBD1 | TRBJ1-1 | -
TGTGCCACCAGCAGACCATTGGGGGCAGACACTGAAGCTTTCTTT | CATSRPLGADTEAFF | 15 | TRBV15 | - | TRBJ1-1 | -
TGTGCCAGCAGCTTTAGCTCCGGGTCCGAGCAGTTCTTC | CASSFSSGSEQFF | 13 | TRBV11-2 | - | TRBJ2-1 | few
TGCGCCAGCAGCAGCGGACTAGCGGGCACAGATACGCAGTATTTT | CASSSGLAGTDTQYF | 15 | TRBV5-1 | TRBD2 | TRBJ2-3 | -
TGTGCCAGCATCTATAGCGGATTCTCCACAGATACGCAGTATTTT | CASIYSGFSTDTQYF | 15 | TRBV6-5 | - | TRBJ2-3 | -